The 32 T cell receptor beta chains reported below all come from one sample, sequenced in a study of cytotoxic CD8 clonotypes in ibrutinib-treated CLL. Here immunoSEQ multiplex PCR was the method, and the copy in TCRdb shows in-frame clones only, minus some. The sample includes 50,000 to 60,000 clones, around four fifths of them seen just once. Here the sequenced sample was PBMCs, taken after 24 months of ibrutinib treatment. These TCRs come from a human donor with chronic lymphocytic leukemia.

The gene calls are TRBV5-5 and TRBJ1-4; perhaps TRBD1 as D (5 bases). The length of the CDR3 is 18 residues. Trimming cost V 1 base and J 7 bases, with 23 bases left between them. Germline CDR1 is SGHKS and CDR2 is YYEKEE (reference sequence). CDR3 residues: CASSLLGPTSRLTEKLFF. CDR3 DNA: TGTGCCAGCAGCTTGCTGGGGCCGACCTCTAGATTAACTGAAAAACTGTTTTTT. Drawing the rest from reference TRBV5-5 and TRBJ1-4, the complete variable domain is DAGVTQSPTHLIKTRGQQVTLRCSPISGHKSVSWYQQVLGQGPQFIFQYYEKEERGRGNFPDRFSARQFPNYSSELNVNALLLGDSALYLCASSLLGPTSRLTEKLFFGSGTQLSVL.

The rearrangement links TRBV5-4 to TRBJ2-5; D possibly uses TRBD1 or TRBD2 (5 bases each). The CDR3 is 13 amino acids. V lost 3 bases to trimming and J lost 5 bases, with 11 bases between them. Germline V gene data show CDR1 as SGHNT and CDR2 as YYREEE (reference sequence). The CDR3: CASSWDRRETQYF. CDR3 bases: TGTGCCAGCAGCTGGGACCGTAGGGAGACCCAGTACTTC.

The chain is built from TRBV11-2 and TRBJ1-1; D ambiguous. The V gene's germline CDR1 is SGHAT and CDR2 FQNNGV. The CDR3 sequence is 13 residues long. Trimming stripped 6 bases from V and 5 bases from J, with 13 bases between. The CDR3 is CASRLEQQTEAFF. The CDR3 nucleotides are TGTGCCAGCAGATTGGAACAGCAGACTGAAGCTTTCTTT.

V and J are TRBV27 and TRBJ2-1; 7 positions match TRBD2. Germline V lookup: CDR1 MNHEY, CDR2 SMNVEV (reference sequence). The junction had 11 bases not matched to a gene; V was cut back by 6 bases and J by 6 bases. The CDR3 totals 15 residues. The DNA of the CDR3 is TGTGCCAGCAGCATGTGGGGACTATTAACCAATGAGCAGTTCTTC. Residues: CASSMWGLLTNEQFF.

The chain carries TRBV5-1 and TRBJ1-5; D is undetermined. Germline CDR1 SGHRS, CDR2 YFSETQ. The CDR3 covers 14 residues. V was clipped by 1 base and J by 5 bases, with 10 bases between them. Here the CDR3 reads CASSLWGGDQPQHF. The CDR3 DNA reads as TGCGCCAGCAGCTTGTGGGGTGGCGATCAGCCCCAGCATTTT.

The chain links TRBV30 to TRBJ1-2; D gene ambiguous. Trimming removed 3 bases at V and 0 bases at J, with 14 bases between. Germline V gene lookup returns CDR1 GTSNPN and CDR2 SVGIG (reference sequence). The CDR3 contains 15 residues. CDR3 sequence reads: CAWSELAVPNYGYTF. In nucleotides, the CDR3 is TGTGCCTGGAGCGAACTGGCAGTCCCTAACTATGGCTACACCTTC.

The J gene is TRBJ1-6, the V gene TRBV7-2; no definite D call. The V and J ends lost 5 bases and 10 bases respectively, with 21 bases between them. The V gene's germline CDR1 is SGHTA and CDR2 FQGNSA. The CDR3 is 16 amino acids. The CDR3 spells CASSQAPPGWGSPLHF. The CDR3 DNA sequence: TGTGCCAGCAGCCAAGCCCCCCCGGGGTGGGGATCACCCCTCCACTTT.

The chain links TRBV7-2 to TRBJ1-2; D possibly corresponds to TRBD1 (5 bases). There are 14 residues in the CDR3. Germline lookup yields CDR1 SGHTA and CDR2 FQGNSA. Deletions cut 4 bases from V and 3 bases from J, with 12 bases between. The CDR3 loop is CASSSMPGDYGYTF. The CDR3 nucleotides read TGTGCCAGCAGCTCTATGCCGGGGGACTATGGCTACACCTTC. The full variable domain, its missing parts supplied by reference TRBV7-2 and TRBJ1-2, is GAGVSQSPSNKVTEKGKDVELRCDPISGHTALYWYRQSLGQGLEFLIYFQGNSAPDKSGLPSDRFSAERTGGSVSTLTIQRTQQEDSAVYLCASSSMPGDYGYTFGSGTRLTVV.

The chain combines TRBV25-1 with TRBJ1-1; D gene ambiguous. This CDR3 is built from 12 residues. V was shortened by 6 bases and J by 4 bases, with 9 bases between the two germline ends. Looked up from germline, CDR1 is MGHDK and CDR2 is SYGVNS. CDR3 residues: CASRGQTTEAFF. The CDR3 DNA sequence: TGTGCCAGCAGGGGCCAGACCACTGAAGCTTTCTTT.

CDR3 in amino acids: CASSITQGGEKLFF. In DNA, the CDR3 is TGTGCCAGCAGCATTACCCAGGGGGGTGAAAAACTGTTTTTT. The V call is TRBV28, the J call TRBJ1-4; TRBD1 matches 7 bases. J was trimmed by 7 bases and V by 6 bases; bases with no gene match: 8. This CDR3 contains 14 residues. CDR1 and CDR2 from the germline V gene are MDHEN and SYDVKM.

V is TRBV19 and J is TRBJ1-5; D remains unclear. Trimming stripped 5 bases from V and 6 bases from J, with 11 bases between. CDR3 length: 13 amino acids. Germline V gene data show CDR1 as LNHDA and CDR2 as SQIVND (reference sequence). In DNA, the CDR3 is TGTGCCAGTAGTTGGGCAATCGCTCAGCCCCAGCATTTT. Protein product: CASSWAIAQPQHF.

This clone has just a few counts. V is TRBV6-1 and J is TRBJ2-1; no reliable D call. The V end was cut by 6 bases, the J end by 9 bases, with 18 bases between. CDR1 and CDR2 from the germline V gene are MNHNS and SASEGT. The CDR3 totals 14 residues. The CDR3 DNA reads as TGTGCCAGCAGATATAGCCCAAGCGATGGTGAGCAGTTCTTC. It yields the protein CASRYSPSDGEQFF.

The V and J genes are TRBV7-2 and TRBJ1-2; 9 nucleotides align to TRBD1. Germline V gene lookup returns CDR1 SGHTA and CDR2 FQGNSA. The CDR3 covers 15 residues. Trimming at V came to 3 bases and at J to 4 bases, leaving 6 bases not matched to a gene. Written as DNA, the CDR3 is TGTGCCAGCAGCTTGGGGGGACAGGGTAGCTATGGCTACACCTTC. Translated: CASSLGGQGSYGYTF.

The chain carries TRBV19 and TRBJ2-1; D is ambiguous. There are 17 residues in the CDR3. The germline CDR1 and CDR2 sequences are LNHDA and SQIVND (reference sequence). Trimming removed 0 bases from V and 0 bases from J, with 12 bases in between. For the CDR3, the DNA is TGTGCCAGTAGTATAGACCCCCCCTCGAGCTCCTACAATGAGCAGTTCTTC. Its protein product is CASSIDPPSSSYNEQFF. Drawing the rest from reference TRBV19 and TRBJ2-1, the complete variable domain is DGGITQSPKYLFRKEGQNVTLSCEQNLNHDAMYWYRQDPGQGLRLIYYSQIVNDFQKGDIAEGYSVSREKKESFPLTVTSAQKNPTAFYLCASSIDPPSSSYNEQFFGPGTRLTVL.

This clone was seen once. The CDR3 DNA reads TGCGCCAGCAGCCCTCGGGCCTCTGAGGCAGATACGCAGTATTTT. Amino acids: CASSPRASEADTQYF. The chain joins TRBV4-1 to TRBJ2-3; D gene ambiguous. With 4 bases removed from V and 4 bases from J, the gap between germline ends came to 15 bases. There are 15 residues in the CDR3. Germline loops: CDR1 MGHRA, CDR2 YSYEKL.

The genes are TRBV7-8 and TRBJ2-1, with 8 positions matching TRBD2. Trimming at V came to 5 bases and at J to 8 bases, leaving 5 bases not matched to a gene. Germline values: CDR1 SGHVS, CDR2 FQNEAQ. This CDR3 is 13 amino acids long. CDR3 nucleotides: TGTGCCAGCAGCGTTGGACTAGCCGATGAGCAGTTCTTC. It translates to CASSVGLADEQFF.

The rearrangement uses TRBV27 and TRBJ2-1; weak D call: TRBD2 (5 bases). Trimming stripped 3 bases from V and 6 bases from J, with 15 bases between. The CDR3 spans 15 residues. Germline CDR1 is MNHEY and CDR2 is SMNVEV (reference sequence). The CDR3 coding sequence is TGTGCCAGCAGTTTGGGTGTAGCGCGAGGCAATGAGCAGTTCTTC. It codes for CASSLGVARGNEQFF.

The chain is built from TRBV6-5 and TRBJ2-7; D gene ambiguous. CDR1 is MNHEY, CDR2 SVGAGI, per germline. The CDR3 length is 13 residues. Trimming shortened V by 2 bases and J by 5 bases, and 10 bases separated the two germline ends. CDR3 DNA sequence: TGTGCCAGCAGTTACCCCCCCACTCACGAGCAGTACTTC. Protein: CASSYPPTHEQYF.

CDR3 residues: CASSPIRSQPQHF. DNA of the CDR3: TGTGCCAGCAGCCCAATCCGGAGCCAGCCCCAGCATTTT. The chain employs TRBV4-2 and TRBJ1-5; D ambiguous. V gave up 4 bases and J gave up 7 bases, with 11 bases separating them. The length of the CDR3 is 13 residues. Per germline, CDR1 LGHNA and CDR2 YNFKEQ.

This chain links TRBV6-5 with TRBJ2-7; tentative D call: TRBD1 (6 bases). Germline assignment: CDR1 MNHEY and CDR2 SVGAGI. V dropped 7 bases and J dropped 3 bases, with 13 bases sitting between them. CDR3 size: 13 residues. This CDR3 is CASTFGQNYEQYF. The CDR3 region has the DNA TGTGCCAGCACGTTCGGACAGAACTACGAGCAGTACTTC.

V is TRBV11-3 and J is TRBJ2-3, with 14 bases lining up with TRBD2. J gave up 2 bases and V 6 bases, and 4 bases lay outside the gene matches. The CDR3 sequence is 16 residues long. Germline CDR1 reads SGHNT; CDR2 reads YENEEA. The chain's CDR3 is CASSRTSGRTTDTQYF. CDR3 DNA sequence: TGTGCCAGCAGTCGGACTAGCGGGAGGACCACAGATACGCAGTATTTT.

The count of this clone is one. The chain recombines TRBV15 with TRBJ2-2; 8 bases line up with TRBD1. Germline V gene lookup returns CDR1 LNHNV and CDR2 YYDKDF (reference sequence). The CDR3 totals 15 residues. V was clipped by 4 bases and J by 3 bases; unmatched bases: 4. The CDR3 coding sequence is TGTGCCACCAGCACCCGCAGGGGGCACACCGGGGAGCTGTTTTTT. The encoded protein is CATSTRRGHTGELFF.

In its sample, this clone was seen a few times. The chain has TRBV5-4 and TRBJ2-2; D remains ambiguous. V lost 4 bases to trimming and J lost 7 bases, with 8 bases between them. Germline V lookup: CDR1 SGHNT, CDR2 YYREEE (reference sequence). This CDR3 comprises 12 residues. For the CDR3, the DNA is TGTGCCAGCAGCCTCCGGAACGGGGAGCTGTTTTTT. Its translation is CASSLRNGELFF. The whole variable domain, filled in from reference TRBV5-4 and TRBJ2-2, reads ETGVTQSPTHLIKTRGQQVTLRCSSQSGHNTVSWYQQALGQGPQFIFQYYREEENGRGNFPPRFSGLQFPNYSSELNVNALELDDSALYLCASSLRNGELFFGEGSRLTVL.

The V gene is TRBV4-1, the J gene TRBJ1-6; TRBD1 might be the D (6 bases). Germline CDR1 is MGHRA and CDR2 is YSYEKL. This CDR3 is built from 14 residues. Trimming cost V 5 bases and J 9 bases, with 14 bases left between them. DNA for the CDR3: TGCGCCAGCAGCGACTACAGGGAGGCTTCACCCCTCCACTTT. Its protein is CASSDYREASPLHF.

The rearrangement uses TRBV5-4 and TRBJ2-1; 8 nucleotides align to TRBD2. The V gene's germline CDR1 is SGHNT and CDR2 YYREEE (reference sequence). Losses at the gene ends were 1 base for V and 1 base for J; bases not matched to a gene: 4. This CDR3 has 16 residues. In nucleotides, the CDR3 is TGTGCCAGCAGCTTGCCGGGACTAGGTTCCTACAATGAGCAGTTCTTC. It is translated as CASSLPGLGSYNEQFF. The full variable domain, with the rest looked up from reference TRBV5-4 and TRBJ2-1, is ETGVTQSPTHLIKTRGQQVTLRCSSQSGHNTVSWYQQALGQGPQFIFQYYREEENGRGNFPPRFSGLQFPNYSSELNVNALELDDSALYLCASSLPGLGSYNEQFFGPGTRLTVL.

V and J are TRBV6-1 and TRBJ2-7, with 11 bases that match TRBD2. The CDR3 is 16 amino acids. V trimming: 4 bases; J trimming: 2 bases; junction bases outside the gene matches: 7. CDR1 MNHNS and CDR2 SASEGT come from the germline V gene. The CDR3 spells CASSVDGTSGTYEQYF. The DNA of the CDR3 is TGTGCCAGCAGTGTAGACGGGACTAGCGGCACCTACGAGCAGTACTTC.

The chain carries TRBV7-2 and TRBJ1-3; 8 bases are shared with TRBD1. With 1 base clipped from V and 5 bases from J, the junction kept 4 bases outside the gene matches. Looked up from germline, CDR1 is SGHTA and CDR2 is FQGNSA. The CDR3 has 15 amino acids. The CDR3 DNA is TGTGCCAGCAGCTTAGGGACAGGGTTTAGAAACACCATATATTTT. Translation gives CASSLGTGFRNTIYF.

This chain joins TRBV10-1 and TRBJ2-2, with 7 nucleotides matching TRBD1. The germline V gene has CDR1 WNHNN and CDR2 SYGVQD (reference sequence). V lost 4 bases to trimming and J lost 1 base; unmatched junction nucleotides: 6. This CDR3 is built from 16 residues. Here the CDR3 reads CASSVLGQQNTGELFF. The CDR3 DNA sequence: TGCGCCAGCAGTGTCCTGGGACAGCAGAACACCGGGGAGCTGTTTTTT.

V usage is TRBV15 and J usage is TRBJ2-7; D remains unclear. The CDR3 spans 11 residues. Germline V lookup: CDR1 LNHNV, CDR2 YYDKDF (reference sequence). V was cut by 6 bases and J by 3 bases, with 6 bases left in between. The CDR3 here is CATSNLYEQYF. In DNA form, the CDR3 reads TGTGCCACCAGTAACCTCTACGAGCAGTACTTC.

The V and J genes are TRBV5-1 and TRBJ2-5, with 10 bases lining up with TRBD2. Germline values: CDR1 SGHRS, CDR2 YFSETQ. The ends lost 6 bases at V and 3 bases at J; junction bases unmatched: 5. CDR3 length: 14 amino acids. As DNA, the CDR3 is TGCGCCAGCACGCTAGCGGGAGTGAAAGAGACCCAGTACTTC. Protein sequence: CASTLAGVKETQYF.

For the CDR3, the DNA is TGTGCCAGCAGCCCCGTTGCGGGGCGAACCTACGAGCAGTACTTC. Encoded protein: CASSPVAGRTYEQYF. The chain joins TRBV7-9 to TRBJ2-7, with D perhaps matching TRBD2 (6 bases). CDR1 is SEHNR, CDR2 FQNEAQ, per germline (reference sequence). The germline V and J ends were trimmed by 5 bases and 2 bases, with 16 bases remaining between them. The CDR3 is 15 residues long.

This clone was detected a few times. The V call is TRBV27, the J call TRBJ2-7, with TRBD2 matching over 9 bases. The CDR3 extends over 16 amino acids. In germline, CDR1 is MNHEY, CDR2 SMNVEV (reference sequence). V shed 5 bases, J shed 2 bases, and the junction held 10 bases outside the gene matches. CDR3 bases: TGTGCCAGCAGTCCCAAAGGGCTAGCGGGACCCTACGAGCAGTACTTC. Translating it yields CASSPKGLAGPYEQYF.